Each of the 17 T cell receptor beta chains below was sequenced from the same sample in a study of OX40 agonist ivuxolimab in advanced cancers. Sequenced by immunoSEQ multiplex PCR; TCRdb stores in-frame clones only, minus some. The profile covers 50,000 to 55,000 clones, with roughly nine tenths appearing a single time and 11% taken by the ten largest. Source: CD4+ or CD8+ T cells sorted from blood, taken in a trial of the OX40 agonist ivuxolimab. All receptors come from an adult with an advanced solid tumor such as melanoma, head and neck, liver or kidney cancer.

On this clone: Other DNA sequences of this sample code for an identical CDR3. The chain is built from TRBV14 and TRBJ1-2; D not resolved. The CDR3 is made up of 13 amino acids. Germline V gene data show CDR1 as SGHDN and CDR2 as FVKESK. The V and J ends lost 3 bases and 2 bases respectively, with 7 bases between them. The CDR3 region has the DNA TGTGCCAGCAGCCAGGATATGAACTATGGCTACACCTTC. Encoded protein: CASSQDMNYGYTF.

V gene TRBV30 combines with J gene TRBJ2-2; D might be TRBD1 (6 bases). The length of the CDR3 is 17 residues. Germline V gene data show CDR1 as GTSNPN and CDR2 as SVGIG (reference sequence). V gave up 1 base and J gave up 7 bases, with 22 bases separating them. CDR3 nucleotides: TGTGCCTGGAGTGACCCGCGAGGGGACAACACCCTCGGGGAGCTGTTTTTT. Amino acid sequence: CAWSDPRGDNTLGELFF.

CDR3 residues: CASSDGAYEQYF. In DNA, the CDR3 is TGTGCCAGTAGTGACGGGGCCTACGAGCAGTACTTC. This chain joins TRBV19 and TRBJ2-7; D may be TRBD2 (5 bases). There are 12 residues in the CDR3. V was trimmed by 5 bases and J by 2 bases, leaving 7 bases between them. Per the germline V gene, CDR1 is LNHDA and CDR2 is SQIVND (reference sequence).

The chain links TRBV5-6 to TRBJ1-6; no definite D call. Germline CDR1 and CDR2: SGHDT and YYEEEE. V was pared by 4 bases and J by 11 bases, with 13 bases between. This CDR3 has 13 residues. The CDR3 sequence is CASSPSRWAPLHF. CDR3 sequence (DNA): TGTGCCAGCAGCCCCAGTCGGTGGGCACCCCTCCACTTT.

V is TRBV6-5 and J is TRBJ1-6; TRBD1 matches at 8 bases. J gave up 11 bases and V 5 bases, and 11 bases lay outside the gene matches. In germline, CDR1 is MNHEY, CDR2 SVGAGI. The length of the CDR3 is 15 residues. CDR3 sequence (DNA): TGTGCCAGCAGTACCGCGGACAGGGAGGGCCCACCCCTCCACTTT. Amino acid sequence: CASSTADREGPPLHF.

V gene TRBV18 combines with J gene TRBJ2-7; the D gene is possibly TRBD1 (6 bases). Between the trimmed V and J ends, which lost 4 bases and 0 bases, there was a span of 22 bases. The length of the CDR3 is 18 residues. Germline V gene data show CDR1 as KGHSH and CDR2 as LQKENI. CDR3 protein: CASSRTPVTGHPSYEQYF. The CDR3 DNA is TGTGCCAGCTCACGAACACCCGTAACGGGACACCCCTCCTACGAGCAGTACTTC. The complete variable domain, with remaining parts taken from reference TRBV18 and TRBJ2-7, reads NAGVMQNPRHLVRRRGQEARLRCSPMKGHSHVYWYRQLPEEGLKFMVYLQKENIIDESGMPKERFSAEFPKEGPSILRIQQVVRGDSAAYFCASSRTPVTGHPSYEQYFGPGTRLTVT.

The rearrangement joins TRBV12-2 to TRBJ2-7. TRBV12-2 corresponds to a pseudogene. CDR3 length: 16 residues. CDR3 nucleotide sequence: TGTGCAAGTCGCTTAGAGTGTCAGGGGGGGAACTACGAGCAGTACTTC. The encoded protein is CASRLECQGGNYEQYF.

The rearrangement uses TRBV7-2 and TRBJ1-6, with D unresolved. Germline loops: CDR1 SGHTA, CDR2 FQGNSA. The CDR3 contains 14 residues. V lost 1 base to trimming and J lost 10 bases, with 11 bases between them. The CDR3: CASSLGAGYSPLHF. The CDR3 nucleotides read TGTGCCAGCAGCTTAGGAGCCGGGTACTCACCCCTCCACTTT.

The table lists this clone with a count of one. Sequence at one end of the junction differs from germline and may be a read error. This chain links TRBV30 with TRBJ2-3, with D unresolved. Per germline, CDR1 GTSNPN and CDR2 SVGIG (reference sequence). The CDR3 is 13 amino acids. CDR3 region: CALEPSDTETQYF. CDR3 nucleotides: TGTGCCCTGGAGCCGAGCGACACAGAGACGCAGTATTTT.

The sample holds one count of this clone. The chain couples TRBV12-5 to TRBJ2-5, with a possible D match to TRBD2 (5 bases). Deletions cut 5 bases from V and 5 bases from J, with 9 bases between. Looked up from germline, CDR1 is LGHNT and CDR2 is FRNRAP. The CDR3 loop spans 12 amino acids. Here the CDR3 DNA reads TGTGCTAGTGGTACCGAGGGTGAGACCCAGTACTTC. Residues: CASGTEGETQYF. Looking up the rest from reference TRBV12-5 and TRBJ2-5 gives the full variable domain: DARVTQTPRHKVTEMGQEVTMRCQPILGHNTVFWYRQTMMQGLELLAYFRNRAPLDDSGMPKDRFSAEMPDATLATLKIQPSEPRDSAVYFCASGTEGETQYFGPGTRLLVL.

This clone was recorded once. V and J are TRBV4-3 and TRBJ1-1; D not resolved. The CDR3 covers 13 residues. Germline CDR1 is LGHNA and CDR2 is YSLEER. V lost 0 bases to trimming and J lost 10 bases, with 12 bases between them. The CDR3 DNA is TGCGCCAGCAGCCAAGATCCCCGGGGTGTAGCTTTCTTT. Its protein is CASSQDPRGVAFF.

This clone was recorded only once. This chain uses TRBV10-1 with TRBJ2-3; D is perhaps TRBD1 or TRBD2 (5 bases each). CDR1 is WNHNN, CDR2 SYGVQD, per germline (reference sequence). The CDR3 is made up of 14 amino acids. Trimming pared 6 bases from V and 6 bases from J, leaving 16 bases between. The CDR3 loop reads CASSEGLGMDTQYF. CDR3 bases: TGCGCCAGCAGCGAGGGGTTGGGTATGGATACGCAGTATTTT.

The chain carries TRBV9 and TRBJ1-6; no definite D call. Between the trimmed V and J ends, which lost 1 base and 3 bases, there was a span of 2 bases. This CDR3 region has 13 residues. The germline gives CDR1 SGDLS, CDR2 YYNGEE. CDR3 coding DNA: TGTGCCAGCAGCGTAAACTATAATTCACCCCTCCACTTT. Amino acid sequence: CASSVNYNSPLHF.

The chain carries TRBV5-4 and TRBJ1-1; no clear D gene. The CDR3 covers 14 residues. V lost 0 bases and J 1 base, leaving 7 bases between the germline ends. Germline V lookup: CDR1 SGHNT, CDR2 YYREEE (reference sequence). In nucleotides, the CDR3 is TGTGCCAGCAGCTTGGAGGCTCAGAACACTGAAGCTTTCTTT. Translating it yields CASSLEAQNTEAFF.

The chain joins TRBV2 to TRBJ2-1; D possibly corresponds to TRBD1 (6 bases). Germline V gene lookup returns CDR1 SNHLY and CDR2 FYNNEI. CDR3 length: 15 amino acids. The V and J ends lost 4 bases and 1 base respectively, with 11 bases between them. The chain's CDR3 is CASSVETGSYNEQFF. The DNA of the CDR3 is TGTGCCAGCAGTGTTGAGACAGGATCCTACAATGAGCAGTTCTTC.

This clone has only one observation. The rearrangement joins TRBV5-1 to TRBJ2-2; 9 bases map to TRBD2. Unmatched junction bases numbered 7, after V lost 1 base and J lost 6 bases. CDR1 is SGHRS and CDR2 is YFSETQ in the germline V gene. The CDR3 is 16 residues long. DNA for the CDR3: TGCGCCAGCAGCTTGTGGAGTAGCGGGAGTTCCGGGGAGCTGTTTTTT. Encoded protein: CASSLWSSGSSGELFF.

This clone was seen just once. The V call is TRBV18, the J call TRBJ1-5, with 12 bases matching TRBD1. This CDR3 has 15 residues. Germline assignment: CDR1 KGHSH and CDR2 LQKENI. V trimming: 6 bases; J trimming: 4 bases; junction bases outside the gene matches: 4. This chain's CDR3 is CASSGQGAANQPQHF. The CDR3, as DNA: TGTGCCAGCTCGGGACAGGGGGCGGCAAATCAGCCCCAGCATTTT.